This TCR beta chain was sequenced in a study of cytomegalovirus exposure and HLA in healthy donors. Overall study findings and caveats: Being productive about 87% or about 30% of the time was typical of most TCR beta V segments in an earlier analysis. A later analysis linked a missense variant in DCLRE1C to the trimming of TCR beta V and J genes. As was reported, the classifier diagnosed cytomegalovirus status with high specificity and sensitivity.

As concerns this clone: Its antigen is unknown.

In the PCR, 60 Vbeta and 13 Jbeta primers were used. Repertoires were generated with immunoSEQ multiplex PCR, while TCRdb's copy carries only in-frame clones and drops some. The profile shows roughly 140,000 clones, 50% to 75% of them singletons. Germline loops: CDR1 SGHAT, CDR2 FQNNGV. V shed 1 base and J shed 4 bases, with 14 bases lying between them. The CDR3 spans 15 residues. The specimen was PBMCs. This receptor was taken from a woman aged 30 to 39 in good health and CMV-seropositive. The chain is built from TRBV11-2 and TRBJ2-7; D is unclear. The CDR3 region has the DNA TGTGCCAGCAGCTTAGGTCCGGGTTATTTATACGAGCAGTACTTC. It translates to CASSLGPGYLYEQYF.